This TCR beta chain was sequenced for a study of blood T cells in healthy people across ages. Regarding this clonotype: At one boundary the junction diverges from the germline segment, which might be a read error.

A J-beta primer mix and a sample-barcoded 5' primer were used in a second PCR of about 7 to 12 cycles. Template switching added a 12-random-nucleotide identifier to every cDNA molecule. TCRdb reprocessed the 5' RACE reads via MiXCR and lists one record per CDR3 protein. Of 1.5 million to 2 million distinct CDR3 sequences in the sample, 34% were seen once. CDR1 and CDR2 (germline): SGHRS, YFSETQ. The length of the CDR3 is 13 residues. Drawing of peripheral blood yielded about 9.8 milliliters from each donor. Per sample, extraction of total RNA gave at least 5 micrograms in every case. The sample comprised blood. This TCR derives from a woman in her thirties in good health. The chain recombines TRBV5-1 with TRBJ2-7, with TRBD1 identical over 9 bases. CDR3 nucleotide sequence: TGCGCCAGCAGCCGGGACAGGGTCTACGAGCGGTACTTC. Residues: CASSRDRVYERYF.